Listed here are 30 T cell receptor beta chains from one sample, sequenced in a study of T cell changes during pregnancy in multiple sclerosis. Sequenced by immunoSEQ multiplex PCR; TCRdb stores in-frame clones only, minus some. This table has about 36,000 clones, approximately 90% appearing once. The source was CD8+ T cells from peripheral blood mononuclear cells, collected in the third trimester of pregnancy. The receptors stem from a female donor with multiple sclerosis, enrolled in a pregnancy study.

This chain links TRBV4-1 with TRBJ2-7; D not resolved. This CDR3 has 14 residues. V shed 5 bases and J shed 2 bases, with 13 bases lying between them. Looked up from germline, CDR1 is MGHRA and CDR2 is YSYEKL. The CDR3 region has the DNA TGCGCCAGCAGCAACTCCCTGAGGCCCTACGAGCAGTACTTC. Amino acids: CASSNSLRPYEQYF.

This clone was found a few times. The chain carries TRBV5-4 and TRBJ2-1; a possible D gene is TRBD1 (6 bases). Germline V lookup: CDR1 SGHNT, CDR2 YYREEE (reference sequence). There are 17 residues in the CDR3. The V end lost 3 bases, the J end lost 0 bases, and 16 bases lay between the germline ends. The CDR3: CASSSRPDRSSYNEQFF. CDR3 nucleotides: TGTGCCAGCAGCTCCCGTCCCGACAGGAGCTCCTACAATGAGCAGTTCTTC.

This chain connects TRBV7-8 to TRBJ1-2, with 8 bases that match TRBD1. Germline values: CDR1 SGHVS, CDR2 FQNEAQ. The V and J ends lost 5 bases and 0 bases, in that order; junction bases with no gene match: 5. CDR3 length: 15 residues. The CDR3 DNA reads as TGTGCCAGCAGCCGGAGGACAGGGACTAACTATGGCTACACCTTC. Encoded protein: CASSRRTGTNYGYTF.

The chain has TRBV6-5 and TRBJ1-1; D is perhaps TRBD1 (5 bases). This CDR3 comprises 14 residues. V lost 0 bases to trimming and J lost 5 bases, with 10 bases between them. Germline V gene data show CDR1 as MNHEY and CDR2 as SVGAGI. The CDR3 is CASSYSIGGTEAFF. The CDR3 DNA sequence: TGTGCCAGCAGTTACTCGATTGGGGGGACTGAAGCTTTCTTT.

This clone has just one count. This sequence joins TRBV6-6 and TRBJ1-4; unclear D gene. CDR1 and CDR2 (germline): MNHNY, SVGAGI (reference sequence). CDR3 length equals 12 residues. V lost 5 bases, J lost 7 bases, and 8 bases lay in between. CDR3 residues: CASSPLGEKLFF. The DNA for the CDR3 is TGTGCCAGCAGTCCCCTAGGTGAAAAACTGTTTTTT.

This CDR3 reads CASSTDDIPSNTEAFF. The CDR3 DNA reads as TGTGCCAGCAGTACTGACGACATTCCGTCGAACACTGAAGCTTTCTTT. V and J are TRBV6-6 and TRBJ1-1; D is unresolved. CDR1 is MNHNY, CDR2 SVGAGI, per germline (reference sequence). The CDR3 sequence is 16 residues long. The germline V and J ends were trimmed by 5 bases and 1 base, with 17 bases remaining between them.

The CDR3, as DNA: TGTGCCAGCAGCTCGGGGACAGGGGGCGCGGATACGCAGTATTTT. The encoded protein is CASSSGTGGADTQYF. The J gene is TRBJ2-3, the V gene TRBV5-4; TRBD1 matches at 12 bases. Germline CDR1 SGHNT, CDR2 YYREEE (reference sequence). Trimming at V came to 3 bases and at J to 6 bases, leaving 5 bases not matched to a gene. This CDR3 contains 15 residues. Full variable domain (rest looked up from reference TRBV5-4 and TRBJ2-3): ETGVTQSPTHLIKTRGQQVTLRCSSQSGHNTVSWYQQALGQGPQFIFQYYREEENGRGNFPPRFSGLQFPNYSSELNVNALELDDSALYLCASSSGTGGADTQYFGPGTRLTVL.

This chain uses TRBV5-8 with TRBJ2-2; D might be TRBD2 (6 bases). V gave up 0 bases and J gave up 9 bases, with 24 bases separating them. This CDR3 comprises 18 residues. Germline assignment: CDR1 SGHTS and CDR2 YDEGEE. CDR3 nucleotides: TGTGCCAGCAGCTTGGACCCCACGGGACTGTGGGCTCCGAGGGAGCTGTTTTTT. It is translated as CASSLDPTGLWAPRELFF.

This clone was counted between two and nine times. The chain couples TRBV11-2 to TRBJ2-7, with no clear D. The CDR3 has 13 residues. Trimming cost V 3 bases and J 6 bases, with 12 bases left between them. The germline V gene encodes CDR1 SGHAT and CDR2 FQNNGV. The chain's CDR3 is CASSLPRRGEQYF. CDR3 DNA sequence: TGTGCCAGCAGCTTGCCTAGACGAGGCGAGCAGTACTTC.

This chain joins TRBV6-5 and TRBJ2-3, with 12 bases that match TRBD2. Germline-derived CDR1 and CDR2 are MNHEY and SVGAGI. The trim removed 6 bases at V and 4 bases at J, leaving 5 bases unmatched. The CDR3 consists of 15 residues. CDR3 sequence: CASSRLAGEPDTQYF. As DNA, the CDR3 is TGTGCCAGCAGCCGACTAGCGGGGGAGCCAGATACGCAGTATTTT.

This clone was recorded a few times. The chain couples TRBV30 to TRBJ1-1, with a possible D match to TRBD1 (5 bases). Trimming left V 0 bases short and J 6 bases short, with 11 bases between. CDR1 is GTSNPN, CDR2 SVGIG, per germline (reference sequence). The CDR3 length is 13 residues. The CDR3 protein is CAWSVRSGAEAFF. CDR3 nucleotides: TGTGCCTGGAGTGTACGTTCGGGGGCTGAAGCTTTCTTT. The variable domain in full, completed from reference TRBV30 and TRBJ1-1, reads SQTIHQWPATLVQPVGSPLSLECTVEGTSNPNLYWYRQAAGRGLQLLFYSVGIGQISSEVPQNLSASRPQDRQFILSSKKLLLSDSGFYLCAWSVRSGAEAFFGQGTRLTVV.

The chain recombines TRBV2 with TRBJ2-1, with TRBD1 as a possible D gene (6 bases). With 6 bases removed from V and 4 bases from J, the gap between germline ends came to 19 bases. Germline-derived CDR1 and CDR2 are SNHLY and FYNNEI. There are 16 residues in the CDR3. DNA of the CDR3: TGTGCCAGCAGCCTTCCACCGAGGGGGATTTACAATGAGCAGTTCTTC. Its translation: CASSLPPRGIYNEQFF.

This CDR3 reads CASSYGANEQFF. CDR3 DNA sequence: TGTGCCAGCAGTTACGGGGCAAATGAGCAGTTCTTC. This chain joins TRBV6-6 and TRBJ2-1, with D possibly TRBD1 on 5 matching bases. Germline assignment: CDR1 MNHNY and CDR2 SVGAGI (reference sequence). The CDR3 has 12 residues. The V end was cut by 2 bases, the J end by 7 bases, with 6 bases between.

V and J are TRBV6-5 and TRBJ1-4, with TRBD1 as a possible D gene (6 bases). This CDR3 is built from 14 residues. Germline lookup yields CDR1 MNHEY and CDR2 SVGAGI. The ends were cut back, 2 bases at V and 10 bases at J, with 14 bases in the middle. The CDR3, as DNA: TGTGCCAGCAGTTACGAGGGGGAAGTGGGAAAACTGTTTTTT. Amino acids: CASSYEGEVGKLFF.

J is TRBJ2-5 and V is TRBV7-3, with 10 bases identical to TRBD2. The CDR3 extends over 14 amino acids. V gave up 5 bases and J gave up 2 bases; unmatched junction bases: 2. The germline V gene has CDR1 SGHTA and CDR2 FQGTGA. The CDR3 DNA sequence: TGTGCCAGCAGCCTACTAGCGGGGCAAGAGACCCAGTACTTC. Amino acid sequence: CASSLLAGQETQYF.

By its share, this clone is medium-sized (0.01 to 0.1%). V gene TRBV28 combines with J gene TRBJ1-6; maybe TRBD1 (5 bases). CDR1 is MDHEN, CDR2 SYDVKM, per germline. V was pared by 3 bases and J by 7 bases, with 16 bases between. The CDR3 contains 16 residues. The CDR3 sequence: CASSLAGRGLNSPLHF. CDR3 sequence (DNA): TGTGCCAGCAGTTTGGCCGGGAGGGGCCTCAATTCACCCCTCCACTTT.

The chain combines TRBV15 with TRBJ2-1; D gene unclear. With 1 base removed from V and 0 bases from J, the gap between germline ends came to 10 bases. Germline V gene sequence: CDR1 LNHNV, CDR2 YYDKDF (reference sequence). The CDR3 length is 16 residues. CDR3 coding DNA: TGTGCCACCAGCAGAGGGGTGCAGGACTCCTACAATGAGCAGTTCTTC. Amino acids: CATSRGVQDSYNEQFF. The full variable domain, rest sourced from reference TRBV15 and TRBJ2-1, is DAMVIQNPRYQVTQFGKPVTLSCSQTLNHNVMYWYQQKSSQAPKLLFHYYDKDFNNEADTPDNFQSRRPNTSFCFLDIRSPGLGDTAMYLCATSRGVQDSYNEQFFGPGTRLTVL.

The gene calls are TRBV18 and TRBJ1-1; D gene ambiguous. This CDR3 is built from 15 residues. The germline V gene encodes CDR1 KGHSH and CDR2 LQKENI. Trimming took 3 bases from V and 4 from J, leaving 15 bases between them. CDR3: CASSPRGGRTTEAFF. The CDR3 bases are TGTGCCAGCTCACCCCGGGGAGGGCGGACCACTGAAGCTTTCTTT.

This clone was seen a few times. The CDR3 sequence is CASSLELRTGKNIQYF. The CDR3 DNA is TGTGCCAGCAGTTTAGAACTTAGGACAGGGAAAAACATTCAGTACTTC. The chain carries TRBV28 and TRBJ2-4; 8 bases agree with TRBD1. Trimming cost V 2 bases and J 4 bases; bases outside gene matches: 7. Per the germline V gene, CDR1 is MDHEN and CDR2 is SYDVKM. This CDR3 spans 16 amino acids.

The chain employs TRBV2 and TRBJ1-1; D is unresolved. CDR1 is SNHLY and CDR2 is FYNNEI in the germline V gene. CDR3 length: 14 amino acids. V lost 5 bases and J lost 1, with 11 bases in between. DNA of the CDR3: TGTGCCAGCAGTCTATGGCGGGAGAACACTGAAGCTTTCTTT. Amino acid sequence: CASSLWRENTEAFF.

The CDR3 DNA reads as TGTGCCAGCAGCTTATATTTAGTCTCCGCTGAAGCTTTCTTT. Residues: CASSLYLVSAEAFF. The chain recombines TRBV13 with TRBJ1-1; no clear D gene. The germline V gene encodes CDR1 PRHDT and CDR2 FYEKMQ (reference sequence). The CDR3 runs to 14 residues. V lost 2 bases and J lost 6, with 13 bases in between.

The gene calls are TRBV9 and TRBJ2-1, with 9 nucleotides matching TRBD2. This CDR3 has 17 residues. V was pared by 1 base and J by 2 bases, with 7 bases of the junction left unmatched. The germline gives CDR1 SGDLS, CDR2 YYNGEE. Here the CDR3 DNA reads TGTGCCAGCAGCGTACCTTTAGCGGGGGACACCTACAATGAGCAGTTCTTC. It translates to CASSVPLAGDTYNEQFF.

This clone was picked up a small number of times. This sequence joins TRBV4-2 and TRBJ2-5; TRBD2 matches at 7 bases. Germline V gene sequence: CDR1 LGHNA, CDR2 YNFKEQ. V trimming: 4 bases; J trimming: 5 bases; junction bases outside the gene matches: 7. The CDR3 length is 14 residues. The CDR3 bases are TGTGCCAGCAGCCCCGGGACTACCCCCGAGACCCAGTACTTC. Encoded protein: CASSPGTTPETQYF.

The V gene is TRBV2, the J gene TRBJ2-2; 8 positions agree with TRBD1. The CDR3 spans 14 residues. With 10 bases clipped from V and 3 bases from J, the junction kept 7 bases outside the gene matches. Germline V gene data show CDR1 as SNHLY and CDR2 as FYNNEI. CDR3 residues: CATRGREDTGELFF. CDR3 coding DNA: TGTGCCACCAGGGGGCGCGAGGACACCGGGGAGCTGTTTTTT.

CDR3 sequence (DNA): TGTGCCTGGAGTGCGCGGGGGAGCTACAATGAGCAGTTCTTC. Amino acids: CAWSARGSYNEQFF. The gene calls are TRBV30 and TRBJ2-1; 7 nucleotides agree with TRBD2. The V gene end was trimmed by 1 base and the J gene end by 3 bases; junction bases not matched to a gene: 3. Germline CDR1 and CDR2: GTSNPN and SVGIG (reference sequence). CDR3 size: 14 residues.

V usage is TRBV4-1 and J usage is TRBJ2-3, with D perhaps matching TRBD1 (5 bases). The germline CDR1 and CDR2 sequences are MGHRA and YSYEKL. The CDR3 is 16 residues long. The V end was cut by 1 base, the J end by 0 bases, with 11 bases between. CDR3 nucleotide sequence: TGCGCCAGCAGCCAAGTGGCACAGGCGAGCACAGATACGCAGTATTTT. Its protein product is CASSQVAQASTDTQYF.

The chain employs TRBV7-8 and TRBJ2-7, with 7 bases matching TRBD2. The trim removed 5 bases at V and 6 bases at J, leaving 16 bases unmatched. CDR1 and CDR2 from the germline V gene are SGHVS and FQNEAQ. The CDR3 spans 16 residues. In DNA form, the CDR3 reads TGTGCCAGCAGCCCCTCAGCTTCGAAGACTAGCCGCGAGCAGTACTTC. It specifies CASSPSASKTSREQYF.

The CDR3 loop is CASSPGRGQGRYEQYF. The CDR3 coding sequence is TGTGCCAGCAGCCCCGGGAGGGGACAGGGCCGCTACGAGCAGTACTTC. The chain employs TRBV2 and TRBJ2-7, with D perhaps matching TRBD1 (9 bases). The CDR3 extends over 16 amino acids. Germline V CDR1 and CDR2: SNHLY, FYNNEI. The V end lost 6 bases, the J end lost 3 bases, and 21 bases lay between the germline ends.

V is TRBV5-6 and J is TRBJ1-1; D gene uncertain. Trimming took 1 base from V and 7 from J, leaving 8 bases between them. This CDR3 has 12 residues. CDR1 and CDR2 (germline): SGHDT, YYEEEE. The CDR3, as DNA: TGTGCCAGCAGCTTGTTACGGAGTGAAGCTTTCTTT. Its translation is CASSLLRSEAFF.

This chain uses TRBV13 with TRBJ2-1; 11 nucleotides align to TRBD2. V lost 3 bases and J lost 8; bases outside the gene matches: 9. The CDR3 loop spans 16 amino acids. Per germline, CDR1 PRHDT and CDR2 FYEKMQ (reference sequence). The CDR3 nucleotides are TGTGCCAGCAGCTTGGGACTAGCGGCCCCATGGGATGAGCAGTTCTTC. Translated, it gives CASSLGLAAPWDEQFF.